This is a list of T cell receptor beta chains from one sample in a study of cytomegalovirus exposure and HLA in healthy donors. The table came from immunoSEQ multiplex PCR; TCRdb's copy has only in-frame clones and leaves some out. The profile shows approximately 85,000 clones, around two thirds of them singletons. The sequencing sample was made of PBMCs. These receptors were taken from a young woman in good health and CMV-seropositive. Each CDR3 is given with its conserved first and last residue. The D gene is left open where the match is weak. Where a row states a size, it is once, few, many or the class of an expanded clone; other rows omit it.

d_call clone_size j_call v_call cdr3_nt cdr3_aa
NA once TRBJ2-7 TRBV11-3 TGTGCCAGCAGCTTAGATCAGGCGAGCGAGCAGTACTTC CASSLDQASEQYF
NA NA TRBJ1-2 TRBV4-1 TGCGCCAGCAGCCAGTCATGGGAGAAGGTAAACGGCTACACCTTC CASSQSWEKVNGYTF
TRBD2 NA TRBJ2-7 TRBV29-1 TGCAGCGTTGACGGTCGGGGGGGCTCCTACGAGCAGTACTTC CSVDGRGGSYEQYF
NA NA TRBJ2-7 TRBV2 TGTGCCAGCAGTGAAGGAGCGATGAAGCAGTACTTC CASSEGAMKQYF
NA NA TRBJ1-2 TRBV7-3 TGTGCCAGCAGCTTAACGGGGGCCCCAAAACGTGGCTACACCTTC CASSLTGAPKRGYTF
NA NA TRBJ1-4 TRBV2 TGTGCCAGCAGCGTCGACAGGAAGTATAATGAAAAACTGTTTTTT CASSVDRKYNEKLFF
NA NA TRBJ2-7 TRBV11-2 TGTGCCAGCAGCTTAGGGCGGCAGTTCTACGAGCAGTACTTC CASSLGRQFYEQYF
TRBD2 NA TRBJ2-1 TRBV29-1 TGCAGCGTTGAGGGACTAGCGGGAGACAATGAGCAGTTCTTC CSVEGLAGDNEQFF
NA few TRBJ1-5 TRBV5-1 TGCGCCAGCAGCCCCTTCGCGGGAGGCAATCAGCCCCAGCATTTT CASSPFAGGNQPQHF
NA few TRBJ1-5 TRBV12-5 TGTGCTAGTGGTTTGGTCGTCGGGAGGGGAGGGAATCAGCCCCAGCATTTT CASGLVVGRGGNQPQHF
NA NA TRBJ2-3 TRBV11-3 TGTGCCAGCAGCCTAAACCGGATGGGACTCCCTAGCACAGATACGCAGTATTTT CASSLNRMGLPSTDTQYF
NA NA TRBJ2-5 TRBV28 TGTGCCAGCAGGCCCCCAAGCCCGGAGACCCAGTACTTC CASRPPSPETQYF
NA NA TRBJ2-7 TRBV6-5 TGTGCCAGCAGTGCAGTACAGGAGGGAGCCTACGAGCAGTACTTC CASSAVQEGAYEQYF
NA NA TRBJ2-3 TRBV19 TGTGCCAGTAGTACCCCAGGGGGGTGGTCAGATACGCAGTATTTT CASSTPGGWSDTQYF
TRBD1 NA TRBJ1-2 TRBV5-4 TGTGCCAGCAGTAGCCGGACAGGGTATGGCTACACCTTC CASSSRTGYGYTF
TRBD1 NA TRBJ1-1 TRBV5-4 TGTGCCAGCAGCCCGGGGGGGACAGACGAAGCTTTCTTT CASSPGGTDEAFF
NA NA TRBJ1-6 TRBV28 TGTGCCAGCAGTTTATTAGGGGGACGGGAATCACCCCTCCACTTT CASSLLGGRESPLHF
TRBD1 once TRBJ2-2 TRBV5-1 TGCGCCAGCAGCTGGGACAGGGTACACACCGGGGAGCTGTTTTTT CASSWDRVHTGELFF
TRBD1 NA TRBJ1-2 TRBV7-9 TGTGCCAGCAGCCTACAGGGGGACTATGGCTACACCTTC CASSLQGDYGYTF
NA NA TRBJ2-7 TRBV29-1 TGCAGCGGTGGGACTGCGTCCGAGCAGTACTTC CSGGTASEQYF
NA NA TRBJ1-5 TRBV7-8 TGTGCCAGCAGCTTAAGAGTTGGTCAGCCCCAGCATTTT CASSLRVGQPQHF
NA NA TRBJ1-1 TRBV6-1 TGTGCCAGCACCCTAGACACACCGGGGACTGAAGCTTTCTTT CASTLDTPGTEAFF
NA NA TRBJ1-2 TRBV7-2 TGTGCCAGCAGCTCCCGGGTTCGACAGGCTGCCTCCTATGGCTACACCTTC CASSSRVRQAASYGYTF
TRBD1 few TRBJ2-1 TRBV5-4 TGTGCCAGCAGCTTGGCGGGACAGGGTGATGAGCAGTTCTTC CASSLAGQGDEQFF
TRBD1 NA TRBJ1-2 TRBV7-9 TGTGCCAGCAGCTTAGCGGTGGGACAGGGGACCTATGGCTACACCTTC CASSLAVGQGTYGYTF
NA NA TRBJ2-7 TRBV7-6 TGTGCCAGCAGCTTCGGAGGAAATTCCTACGAGCAGTACTTC CASSFGGNSYEQYF
NA NA TRBJ2-3 TRBV6-5 TGTGCCAGCAGTGAAGGGGGGGCCACAGATACGCAGTATTTT CASSEGGATDTQYF
NA NA TRBJ1-2 TRBV6-5 TGTGCCAGCAGTTACGGACAGCTTTCTAACTATGGCTACACCTTC CASSYGQLSNYGYTF
NA NA TRBJ2-7 TRBV10-3 TGTGCCATCGACAGGGAGCAGTACTTC CAIDREQYF
NA few TRBJ1-1 TRBV9 TGTGCCAGCAGCGTGGAGTTAATGAACACTGAAGCTTTCTTT CASSVELMNTEAFF
NA NA TRBJ1-1 TRBV27 TGTGCCAGCAGTGGTAGCTTCACTGAAGCTTTCTTT CASSGSFTEAFF
TRBD1 NA TRBJ1-6 TRBV4-2 TGTGCCAGCAGCCCCGGGACAGTTAATTCACCCCTCCACTTT CASSPGTVNSPLHF
NA NA TRBJ1-1 TRBV11-3 TGTGCCAGCAGCTTAGTCTTCACTGAAGCTTTCTTT CASSLVFTEAFF
NA NA TRBJ2-5 TRBV5-1 TGCGCCAGCTCCGAGGGCGGGGAGACCCAGTACTTC CASSEGGETQYF
NA once TRBJ2-7 TRBV9 TGTGCCAGCAGCGTAGCTTCCACTAACTCCTACGAGCAGTACTTC CASSVASTNSYEQYF
NA NA TRBJ1-1 TRBV18 TGTGCCAGCTCACCAACGGCCAGGGACACTGAAGCTTTCTTT CASSPTARDTEAFF
NA NA TRBJ1-2 TRBV23-1 TGCGCCAGCAGTCAATCGGGGGGGGGATGGGGCGGCTACACCTTC CASSQSGGGWGGYTF
TRBD1 NA TRBJ1-1 TRBV7-2 TGTGCCAGCAGCTTCCAGGGGGCTATGAACACTGAAGCTTTCTTT CASSFQGAMNTEAFF
NA NA TRBJ1-3 TRBV5-1 TGCGCCAGCAGCCCGGAGGGTCGGTCCTCTGGAAACACCATATATTTT CASSPEGRSSGNTIYF
NA few TRBJ2-3 TRBV5-6 TGTGCCAGCAGCTCCCGGACAACAGATACGCAGTATTTT CASSSRTTDTQYF